The 5 T cell receptor beta chains in this list originate from one sample, sequenced in a study of T cell responses to AZD1222 COVID-19 vaccine. TCRdb's copy holds only in-frame clones and misses some; the assay was immunoSEQ multiplex PCR. The table includes roughly 150,000 clones, 90% to 95% detected once. The sample consisted of peripheral blood, taken 28 days after the second AZD1222 dose. These receptors were taken from an adult who received the AZD1222 COVID-19 vaccine.

The chain is built from TRBV28 and TRBJ1-5; TRBD1 aligns across 11 bases. The germline V gene has CDR1 MDHEN and CDR2 SYDVKM. The CDR3 runs 15 residues. V trimming: 2 bases; J trimming: 5 bases; junction bases outside the gene matches: 2. This CDR3 is CASSLPGQGDQPQHF. The CDR3 DNA reads TGTGCCAGCAGTTTACCGGGACAGGGGGATCAGCCCCAGCATTTT.

The V and J genes are TRBV6-5 and TRBJ1-2, with D perhaps TRBD1 (5 bases). The CDR3 has 13 amino acids. In germline, CDR1 is MNHEY, CDR2 SVGAGI. The ends were cut back, 8 bases at V and 3 bases at J, with 13 bases in the middle. The CDR3 loop reads CASQDTNHYGYTF. The DNA of the CDR3 is TGTGCCAGCCAGGACACCAATCACTATGGCTACACCTTC.

The V and J genes are TRBV9 and TRBJ2-3; the D is unclear. Trimming removed 0 bases at V and 2 bases at J, with 13 bases between. CDR1 SGDLS and CDR2 YYNGEE come from the germline V gene. CDR3 length: 16 residues. The CDR3 reads CASSVVSSGVTDTQYF. DNA of the CDR3: TGTGCCAGCAGCGTAGTGTCTAGTGGGGTCACAGATACGCAGTATTTT.

This rearrangement joins TRBV2 to TRBJ2-1; tentatively, D is TRBD1 (6 bases). V shed 8 bases and J shed 8 bases, with 10 bases lying between them. CDR3 length: 11 amino acids. Germline V gene data show CDR1 as SNHLY and CDR2 as FYNNEI. This CDR3 is CASGYRDEQFF. In DNA, the CDR3 is TGTGCCAGCGGCTACAGGGATGAGCAGTTCTTC.

V usage is TRBV12-2 and J usage is TRBJ1-5. TRBV12-2 is designated a pseudogene. CDR3 length: 18 residues. CDR3 in DNA: TGTGCAAGTCGCTTAGCATCCTCTGGCAGACGGTGCAATCAGCCCCAGCATTTT. Amino acid sequence: CASRLASSGRRCNQPQHF.